The clone carrying this T cell receptor (beta chain) appeared many times. This sample is drawn from a study of blood T cell repertoires in COVID-19. This CDR3 spans 16 amino acids. After removal of 4 bases from V and 3 bases from J, the junction contained 5 bases not matched to a gene. CDR1 is LGHDT, CDR2 YNNKEL, per germline (reference sequence). Original methodology: Amplification with reference gene primers provided the estimates of nucleated cell counts. TCRdb's copy holds only in-frame clones and misses some; the assay was immunoSEQ multiplex PCR. V and J calls and clone size are as listed in that table; D and trimming were resolved from the DNA. The top ten clones hold approximately 9.7% of a sample with about 270,000 clones, around nine tenths of them seen once.

The clonotype comes from a man aged 35-49 years with active or convalescent COVID-19. Sample: peripheral blood. This chain uses TRBV3-1 (or the pseudogene TRBV3-2) with TRBJ2-7, with 14 bases that match TRBD2. In DNA form, the CDR3 reads TGTGCCAGCAGCCCTCCGGGACTAGCGGGAGTCTACGAGCAGTACTTC. Its protein is CASSPPGLAGVYEQYF.